These T cell receptor beta chains were read from a single sample in a study of spatial heterogeneity in lung cancer. TCRdb fed the 5' RACE reads into MiXCR, producing one record per CDR3 protein. The sample contains 25,000 to 30,000 distinct CDR3 sequences, around 6.5% of which appear only once. The sample in question was lung tumor tissue, obtained at surgery. All receptors come from a male donor with early-stage non-small cell lung cancer. CDR3s include the opening cysteine and the closing phenylalanine or tryptophan. Each record gives: J gene, D gene, V gene, clone size, CDR3 DNA, CDR3 protein. The D gene is left open where the match is weak. For some rows the clone size is stated as once, few or many, or as a class when expanded; others skip it.

j_gene: TRBJ2-7; d_gene: -; v_gene: TRBV4-1; abundance: -; CDR3nt: TGCGCCAGCAGCCAAGATAGGGCCCCATACGAGCAGTACTTC; CDR3aa: CASSQDRAPYEQYF
j_gene: TRBJ1-5; d_gene: -; v_gene: TRBV6-2/TRBV6-3; abundance: few; CDR3nt: TGTGCCAGCAGGCGACAGTTCAATCAGCCCCAGCATTTT; CDR3aa: CASRRQFNQPQHF
j_gene: TRBJ2-5; d_gene: TRBD2; v_gene: TRBV5-6; abundance: many; CDR3nt: TGTGCCAGCAGCCAGACTAGCCCAGAGACCCAGTACTTC; CDR3aa: CASSQTSPETQYF
j_gene: TRBJ2-5; d_gene: -; v_gene: TRBV4-2; abundance: many; CDR3nt: TGTGCCAGCAGCCAGCCGACAGGAACAGCAGAAGAGACCCAGTACTTC; CDR3aa: CASSQPTGTAEETQYF
j_gene: TRBJ2-7; d_gene: -; v_gene: TRBV20-1; abundance: many; CDR3nt: TGCAGTGCTAGTCAGCTACTCTGGTACGAGCAGTACTTC; CDR3aa: CSASQLLWYEQYF
j_gene: TRBJ2-2; d_gene: TRBD2; v_gene: TRBV4-2; abundance: few; CDR3nt: TGTGCCAGCAGCCAAGATTGGAGCGGGGGTTACACCGGGGAGCTGTTTTTT; CDR3aa: CASSQDWSGGYTGELFF
j_gene: TRBJ2-5; d_gene: -; v_gene: TRBV2; abundance: many; CDR3nt: TGTGCCAGCAGGCGAGGAGCGGGGACCCAGTACTTC; CDR3aa: CASRRGAGTQYF
j_gene: TRBJ2-4; d_gene: -; v_gene: TRBV12-3/TRBV12-4; abundance: once; CDR3nt: TGTGCCAGCAGCCGAGTGGGGGGATTAGCCAAAAACATTCAGTACTTC; CDR3aa: CASSRVGGLAKNIQYF
j_gene: TRBJ1-6; d_gene: -; v_gene: TRBV20-1; abundance: few; CDR3nt: TGCAGTGCTAGACAGGGACAATCACCCCTCCACTTT; CDR3aa: CSARQGQSPLHF
j_gene: TRBJ2-1; d_gene: -; v_gene: TRBV9; abundance: many; CDR3nt: TGTGCCAGCAGCCCTGGGGGATCCTACAATGAGCAGTTCTTC; CDR3aa: CASSPGGSYNEQFF
j_gene: TRBJ2-1; d_gene: -; v_gene: TRBV7-2; abundance: many; CDR3nt: TGTGCCAGCAGCTTACGCCGATACAATGAGCAGTTCTTC; CDR3aa: CASSLRRYNEQFF
j_gene: TRBJ2-3; d_gene: TRBD2; v_gene: TRBV11-2; abundance: -; CDR3nt: TGTGCCAGCAGCCAAAGGACTAGCGCGACTAGCACAGATACGCAGTATTTT; CDR3aa: CASSQRTSATSTDTQYF
j_gene: TRBJ2-5; d_gene: TRBD1; v_gene: TRBV6-2/TRBV6-3; abundance: many; CDR3nt: TGTGCCAGCAGTTACGGGACAGTATCCCAAGAGACCCAGTACTTC; CDR3aa: CASSYGTVSQETQYF
j_gene: TRBJ2-7; d_gene: -; v_gene: TRBV6-2/TRBV6-3; abundance: -; CDR3nt: TGTGCCAGCAGTTCACCCGCCCTATCCTACGAGCAGTACTTC; CDR3aa: CASSSPALSYEQYF
j_gene: TRBJ2-7; d_gene: -; v_gene: TRBV28; abundance: few; CDR3nt: TGTGCCAGCAGTTTATTAAGGGGCGAGCAGTACTTC; CDR3aa: CASSLLRGEQYF
j_gene: TRBJ2-1; d_gene: -; v_gene: TRBV7-9; abundance: few; CDR3nt: TGTGCCAGCAGCCTTAGTGTGGGGGCAGACAATGAGCAGTTCTTC; CDR3aa: CASSLSVGADNEQFF
j_gene: TRBJ2-1; d_gene: TRBD2; v_gene: TRBV25-1; abundance: few; CDR3nt: TGTGCCAGCAGTGTAAATAGCGGGGGGGCGTCGAATGAGCAGTTCTTC; CDR3aa: CASSVNSGGASNEQFF
j_gene: TRBJ2-7; d_gene: TRBD1; v_gene: TRBV6-2/TRBV6-3; abundance: few; CDR3nt: TGTGCCAGCAGTACCTCGGACAGGGGAAACCCCTACGAGCAGTACTTC; CDR3aa: CASSTSDRGNPYEQYF
j_gene: TRBJ2-7; d_gene: -; v_gene: TRBV20-1; abundance: many; CDR3nt: TGCAGTGCTCCCGAATGGGATGAGCAGTACTTC; CDR3aa: CSAPEWDEQYF
j_gene: TRBJ1-5; d_gene: -; v_gene: TRBV6-5; abundance: many; CDR3nt: TGTGCCAGCAGTTACCCAGGAGGGCCCCAGCATTTT; CDR3aa: CASSYPGGPQHF
j_gene: TRBJ2-7; d_gene: -; v_gene: TRBV20-1; abundance: many; CDR3nt: TGCAGTGCTAGAGGCCGCATCTACGAGCAGTACTTC; CDR3aa: CSARGRIYEQYF
j_gene: TRBJ2-5; d_gene: -; v_gene: TRBV6-2/TRBV6-3; abundance: medium-sized; CDR3nt: TGTGCCAGCACCCTTGGGGGTTCGGAGACCCAGTACTTC; CDR3aa: CASTLGGSETQYF
j_gene: TRBJ2-1; d_gene: -; v_gene: TRBV7-2; abundance: many; CDR3nt: TGTGCCAGCAGCCGAGGTGAAGGGAACAATGAGCAGTTCTTC; CDR3aa: CASSRGEGNNEQFF
j_gene: TRBJ1-6; d_gene: TRBD1; v_gene: TRBV5-4; abundance: -; CDR3nt: TGTGCCAGCAGCTTGCCGGGACAGGGGGATTCACCCCTCCACTTT; CDR3aa: CASSLPGQGDSPLHF
j_gene: TRBJ1-4; d_gene: -; v_gene: TRBV28; abundance: many; CDR3nt: TGTGCCAGCAGCTCCCTCCGGGGGACTAATGAAAAACTGTTTTTT; CDR3aa: CASSSLRGTNEKLFF
j_gene: TRBJ2-3; d_gene: TRBD2; v_gene: TRBV20-1; abundance: many; CDR3nt: TGCAGTGCTAGAGATTTAGGGACTAGCGGCACAGATACGCAGTATTTT; CDR3aa: CSARDLGTSGTDTQYF